Each of the 32 T cell receptor beta chains below was sequenced from the same sample in a study of HIV-infected patients and healthy controls. No cell fractionation was done, so the repertoire covers all unsorted peripheral blood T cells. Alpha and beta constant-region primers primed reverse transcription of approximately 500 ng RNA. Alpha and beta chain libraries were made separately by chain-specific third strand synthesis with multiplexing indices. TCRdb recomputed calls from the 5' RACE reads with MiXCR, one row per CDR3 protein. The sample carries under 450 distinct CDR3 sequences, around 57% recorded once. The material sequenced was blood, taken before antiretroviral therapy. Every receptor here comes from an adult with HIV infection.

By proportion, this clonotype is large. Found in a library prepared for alpha chains, this beta chain is an off-target read, and its abundance has little meaning. V usage is TRBV6-5 and J usage is TRBJ1-2; D is unclear. The V end lost 2 bases, the J end lost 4 bases, and 8 bases lay between the germline ends. The germline gives CDR1 MNHEY, CDR2 SVGAGI. CDR3 length: 13 amino acids. CDR3 DNA: TGTGCCAGCAGTTACGGTGTGGGCTATGGCTACACCTTC. Its translation is CASSYGVGYGYTF.

Points on this clonotype: Found in a library prepared for alpha chains, this beta chain is an off-target read, and its abundance has little meaning. This sequence joins TRBV28 and TRBJ2-3, with 15 bases that match TRBD2. The germline V gene has CDR1 MDHEN and CDR2 SYDVKM. V shed 7 bases and J 0 bases; nucleotides not matched to a gene: 5. The CDR3 contains 17 residues. CDR3 loop: CASTTGTSGGSTDTQYF. CDR3 DNA: TGTGCCAGCACTACCGGGACTAGCGGGGGGAGCACAGATACGCAGTATTTT.

A few counts support this clonotype. Since it is a stray read in a library aimed at alpha chains, this beta chain has a size that is not meaningful. For the CDR3, the DNA is TGTGCCAGCAGCTTGGTGGGACAGGCGAGCTCCTACGAGCAGTACTTC. It yields the protein CASSLVGQASSYEQYF. The rearrangement links TRBV5-6 to TRBJ2-7; 8 nucleotides match TRBD1. J lost 0 bases, V lost 0 bases, and 5 bases had no gene match. This CDR3 has 16 residues. The V gene's germline CDR1 is SGHDT and CDR2 YYEEEE.

As regards this clonotype: Found in a library prepared for alpha chains, this beta chain is an off-target read, and its abundance has little meaning. The chain combines TRBV4-1 with TRBJ2-1; D is unclear. The CDR3 totals 15 residues. Per germline, CDR1 MGHRA and CDR2 YSYEKL. Trimming stripped 4 bases from V and 0 bases from J, with 10 bases between. CDR3 sequence: CASSPSSSSYNEQFF. Written as DNA, the CDR3 is TGCGCCAGCAGCCCCTCTTCCAGCTCCTACAATGAGCAGTTCTTC.

As for this clonotype: This beta chain is an off-target read within a library intended for alpha chains, so its frequency means little. The CDR3 DNA reads TGTGCCAGCAGTTTTTGGTCGGCAACTAATGAAAAACTGTTTTTT. It is translated as CASSFWSATNEKLFF. V and J are TRBV28 and TRBJ1-4; D remains ambiguous. V lost 3 bases and J lost 0, with 8 bases in between. The germline CDR1 and CDR2 sequences are MDHEN and SYDVKM. The CDR3 contains 15 residues.

Comments on this clonotype: The library was designed around alpha chains, so this beta chain is a stray read whose abundance carries little weight. This chain links TRBV7-8 with TRBJ1-1; D gene uncertain. The V gene lost 8 bases and the J gene lost 1 base, with 11 bases spanning the gap. Looked up from germline, CDR1 is SGHVS and CDR2 is FQNEAQ. CDR3 length: 13 residues. This chain's CDR3 is CASYPDPNTEAFF. The CDR3 DNA sequence: TGTGCCAGCTACCCGGACCCGAACACTGAAGCTTTCTTT.

A note on this clonotype: Being off target in a library aimed at alpha chains, this beta chain has a size of little meaning. The chain employs TRBV30 and TRBJ2-5; tentative D call: TRBD2 (6 bases). Germline lookup yields CDR1 GTSNPN and CDR2 SVGIG (reference sequence). This CDR3 has 12 amino acids. V shed 1 base and J shed 5 bases, with 8 bases lying between them. CDR3 in amino acids: CAWSAGSETQYF. CDR3 DNA: TGTGCCTGGAGTGCCGGGAGTGAGACCCAGTACTTC.

This clonotype was seen only a few times. This beta chain turned up in a library designed for alpha chains; as an off-target read, its abundance says little. The chain carries TRBV5-6 and TRBJ2-5; tentatively, D is TRBD1 (6 bases). There are 14 residues in the CDR3. Germline loops: CDR1 SGHDT, CDR2 YYEEEE. V dropped 4 bases and J dropped 1 base, with 11 bases sitting between them. The DNA for the CDR3 is TGTGCCAGCAGCGGACGACAGGTCCAAGAGACCCAGTACTTC. It codes for CASSGRQVQETQYF.

A few counts support this clonotype. Within a library made for alpha chains, this beta chain is off target, and its count is uninformative. This chain joins TRBV11-2 and TRBJ2-5; TRBD2 matches 7 bases. Germline V gives CDR1 SGHAT, CDR2 FQNNGV. V trimming: 11 bases; J trimming: 2 bases; junction bases outside the gene matches: 11. The CDR3 totals 14 residues. CDR3 in DNA: TGTGCCGTTCGGGGGGTCGGCGGACAAGAGACCCAGTACTTC. Amino acids: CAVRGVGGQETQYF.

In its sample, this clonotype ranks as large. This beta chain was picked up by a library intended for alpha chains and is off target, so its count carries little meaning. The chain employs TRBV29-1 and TRBJ2-1; TRBD1 matches at 10 bases. Germline trimming cut 4 bases from V and 9 bases from J; bases unmatched to any gene: 6. The CDR3 length is 13 residues. Germline V gene lookup returns CDR1 SQVTM and CDR2 ANQGSEA. The CDR3 nucleotides are TGCAGCGTTGGGGGACAGGGGTTAGGTGAGCAGTTCTTC. Translated: CSVGGQGLGEQFF.

By its share, this clonotype is medium-sized (0.01 to 0.1%). This beta chain represents an off-target read in a library built for alpha chains; its size is of limited meaning. The genes are TRBV7-3 and TRBJ2-3; 8 nucleotides agree with TRBD2. The CDR3 is 15 residues long. Germline values: CDR1 SGHTA, CDR2 FQGTGA. J lost 1 base, V lost 5 bases, and 5 bases had no gene match. The CDR3: CASSPDSGGTDTQYF. DNA of the CDR3: TGTGCCAGCAGCCCCGATAGCGGGGGCACAGATACGCAGTATTTT. Supplemented by reference TRBV7-3 and TRBJ2-3, the full variable domain reads GAGVSQTPSNKVTEKGKYVELRCDPISGHTALYWYRQSLGQGPEFLIYFQGTGAADDSGLPNDRFFAVRPEGSVSTLKIQRTERGDSAVYLCASSPDSGGTDTQYFGPGTRLTVL.

This clonotype was observed a few times. This beta chain lies outside the target of a library built for alpha chains; its clone size means little. The chain carries TRBV29-1 and TRBJ1-5; no clear D gene. The CDR3 is made up of 13 amino acids. In germline, CDR1 is SQVTM, CDR2 ANQGSEA. Between the trimmed V and J ends, which lost 3 bases and 3 bases, there was a span of 9 bases. CDR3 DNA sequence: TGCAGCGTTGAGAGGTGTGACAATCAGCCCCAGCATTTT. As protein: CSVERCDNQPQHF.

With respect to this clonotype: This beta chain represents an off-target read in a library built for alpha chains; its size is of limited meaning. This rearrangement joins TRBV4-1 to TRBJ2-7, with 9 bases identical to TRBD1. The CDR3 loop spans 14 amino acids. Germline V gene sequence: CDR1 MGHRA, CDR2 YSYEKL. V gave up 4 bases and J gave up 3 bases; unmatched junction bases: 4. The CDR3 DNA is TGCGCCAGCAGCCCGGGACAGGGTATCTACGAGCAGTACTTC. It encodes CASSPGQGIYEQYF.

This clonotype was recorded once. The size of this beta chain means little, since it is a stray read in a library made for alpha chains. This sequence joins TRBV28 and TRBJ2-7; 8 nucleotides align to TRBD2. The CDR3 is made up of 14 amino acids. The germline CDR1 and CDR2 sequences are MDHEN and SYDVKM. Germline trimming cut 7 bases from V and 6 bases from J; bases unmatched to any gene: 11. CDR3 loop: CASNEPGLVGEQYF. The CDR3 DNA reads TGTGCCAGCAATGAGCCGGGACTAGTGGGCGAGCAGTACTTC. The variable domain in full, with the rest retrieved from reference TRBV28 and TRBJ2-7, is DVKVTQSSRYLVKRTGEKVFLECVQDMDHENMFWYRQDPGLGLRLIYFSYDVKMKEKGDIPEGYSVSREKKERFSLILESASTNQTSMYLCASNEPGLVGEQYFGPGTRLTVT.

A note on this clonotype: As an off-target read in a library built for alpha chains, this beta chain has a frequency of little significance. V and J are TRBV30 and TRBJ1-1; D is uncertain. The ends were cut back, 2 bases at V and 0 bases at J, with 10 bases in the middle. Germline V gives CDR1 GTSNPN, CDR2 SVGIG (reference sequence). The CDR3 is 14 residues long. The CDR3 sequence is CAWSNGVMNTEAFF. The CDR3 DNA reads TGTGCCTGGAGTAACGGGGTCATGAACACTGAAGCTTTCTTT.

About this clonotype itself: This beta chain lies outside the target of a library built for alpha chains; its clone size means little. This chain joins TRBV28 and TRBJ1-1; the D is unclear. The CDR3 totals 14 residues. The germline V gene encodes CDR1 MDHEN and CDR2 SYDVKM. Trimming removed 2 bases from V and 6 bases from J, with 13 bases in between. The CDR3 nucleotides read TGTGCCAGCAGTTTAGGTCGACCCCAAGCTGAAGCTTTCTTT. The encoded protein is CASSLGRPQAEAFF.

Judged by abundance, this clonotype is large. With the library built for alpha chains, this beta chain is off target and its frequency is not meaningful. This chain joins TRBV28 and TRBJ2-7, with 8 bases identical to TRBD1. The ends lost 6 bases at V and 7 bases at J; junction bases unmatched: 8. Germline values: CDR1 MDHEN, CDR2 SYDVKM. This CDR3 has 13 residues. CDR3 protein: CASRTDRVREQYF. The DNA of the CDR3 is TGTGCCAGCAGAACGGACAGGGTTCGTGAGCAGTACTTC.

To note about this clonotype: The library was built for alpha chains, so this beta chain is an off-target read and its size means little. This rearrangement joins TRBV6-5 to TRBJ1-1; the D gene is possibly TRBD1 (6 bases). V was cut by 7 bases and J by 1 base, with 13 bases left in between. The CDR3 has 14 residues. Germline V gene sequence: CDR1 MNHEY, CDR2 SVGAGI. The DNA for the CDR3 is TGTGCCAGCAATCGGGCAGGGGCGAACACTGAAGCTTTCTTT. Its translation: CASNRAGANTEAFF.

This clonotype was found a few times. This beta chain is an off-target read within a library intended for alpha chains, so its frequency means little. The chain employs TRBV28 and TRBJ1-6, with D tentatively TRBD1 (5 bases). Germline assignment: CDR1 MDHEN and CDR2 SYDVKM. The V end lost 5 bases, the J end lost 7 bases, and 15 bases lay between the germline ends. The CDR3 is 15 residues long. The CDR3 sequence: CASSPPEGLNSPLHF. The CDR3 DNA sequence: TGTGCCAGCAGTCCCCCAGAGGGGTTGAATTCACCCCTCCACTTT.

Regarding this clonotype: This beta chain is an off-target read within a library intended for alpha chains, so its frequency means little. This chain links TRBV29-1 with TRBJ2-3; a weak D match, TRBD1 (5 bases). Germline CDR1 and CDR2: SQVTM and ANQGSEA. V was cut by 5 bases and J by 0 bases, with 6 bases left in between. This CDR3 is 12 amino acids long. Here the CDR3 DNA reads TGCAGCGTTTCAGGGAGCACAGATACGCAGTATTTT. Translating it yields CSVSGSTDTQYF.

This clonotype counts as large (0.1 to 1%). Because the library targeted alpha chains, this beta chain is an off-target read whose size means little. The chain carries TRBV6-2 or TRBV6-3 and TRBJ2-3, with a tentative D call TRBD1 (6 bases). The germline V gene has CDR1 MNHEY and CDR2 SVGEGT. V was pared by 10 bases and J by 1 base, with 12 bases between. The length of the CDR3 is 13 residues. This chain's CDR3 is CAIEGDRTDTQYF. CDR3 coding DNA: TGTGCCATCGAGGGGGACCGCACAGATACGCAGTATTTT.

Concerning this clonotype itself: Found in a library prepared for alpha chains, this beta chain is an off-target read, and its abundance has little meaning. The rearrangement joins TRBV16 to TRBJ1-2; weak D call: TRBD1 (5 bases). Trimming removed 0 bases at V and 5 bases at J, with 10 bases between. Looked up from germline, CDR1 is KGHSY and CDR2 is FQNENV. The CDR3 extends over 14 amino acids. This chain's CDR3 is CASSQSQGWYGYTF. CDR3 sequence (DNA): TGTGCCAGCAGCCAATCCCAGGGTTGGTATGGCTACACCTTC.

As regards this clonotype: This beta chain is a stray read from a library made for alpha chains; its abundance is not meaningful. The chain carries TRBV20-1 and TRBJ2-6; TRBD2 might be the D (5 bases). V lost 0 bases, J lost 9 bases, and 9 bases lay in between. Germline V lookup: CDR1 DFQATT, CDR2 SNEGSKA (reference sequence). This CDR3 has 13 amino acids. The CDR3 DNA reads as TGCAGTGCTAGAGACATAGGAGGCAACGTCCTGACTTTC. It yields the protein CSARDIGGNVLTF.

As for this clonotype: This beta chain lies outside the target of a library built for alpha chains; its clone size means little. The chain carries TRBV7-2 and TRBJ2-5; D call uncertain. Trimming pared 2 bases from V and 9 bases from J, leaving 10 bases between. Per germline, CDR1 SGHTA and CDR2 FQGNSA. The CDR3 length is 12 residues. The DNA for the CDR3 is TGTGCCAGCAGCTTACAAGAGATGGCCCAGTACTTC. The encoded protein is CASSLQEMAQYF.

By share of the sample, this clonotype is hyperexpanded (1% or more). Found in a library prepared for alpha chains, this beta chain is an off-target read, and its abundance has little meaning. V usage is TRBV6-4 and J usage is TRBJ2-4, with a weak D call TRBD1 (5 bases). CDR1 is MRHNA, CDR2 SNTAGT, per germline. With 5 bases removed from V and 0 bases from J, the gap between germline ends came to 14 bases. CDR3 length equals 16 residues. CDR3 sequence reads: CASSRGNIEAKNIQYF. CDR3 DNA sequence: TGTGCCAGCAGTAGGGGAAATATCGAAGCCAAAAACATTCAGTACTTC.

By share of the sample, this clonotype is medium-sized. This beta chain slipped into a library made for alpha chains as a stray read, so its size is not meaningful. The chain's CDR3 is CASSWPDGGDTQYF. Here the CDR3 DNA reads TGTGCCAGCAGCTGGCCGGACGGAGGAGATACGCAGTATTTT. This chain uses TRBV5-5 with TRBJ2-3; the D gene is possibly TRBD2 (5 bases). CDR1 and CDR2 (germline): SGHKS, YYEKEE (reference sequence). The CDR3 contains 14 residues. V was pared by 3 bases and J by 5 bases, with 13 bases between. Full variable domain (missing parts from reference TRBV5-5 and TRBJ2-3): DAGVTQSPTHLIKTRGQQVTLRCSPISGHKSVSWYQQVLGQGPQFIFQYYEKEERGRGNFPDRFSARQFPNYSSELNVNALLLGDSALYLCASSWPDGGDTQYFGPGTRLTVL.

Note on this clonotype: Little can be read into the size of this beta chain, an off-target read in a library designed for alpha chains. The V call is TRBV4-1, the J call TRBJ2-2, with 11 bases aligning to TRBD1. Germline loops: CDR1 MGHRA, CDR2 YSYEKL. The CDR3 is 17 residues long. The J segment lost 3 bases and the V segment lost 3 bases, leaving 6 bases of the junction unmatched. The CDR3 DNA follows: TGCGCCAGCAGCCAGAGGGGGACAGGGGGAGACACCGGGGAGCTGTTTTTT. Its translation: CASSQRGTGGDTGELFF.

This clonotype is deemed large. This beta chain was picked up by a library intended for alpha chains and is off target, so its count carries little meaning. This rearrangement joins TRBV24-1 to TRBJ2-7, with 12 bases identical to TRBD2. CDR3 size: 16 residues. Per the germline V gene, CDR1 is KGHDR and CDR2 is SFDVKD. Trimming removed 3 bases from V and 2 bases from J; junction bases left unmatched: 4. The DNA of the CDR3 is TGTGCCACCAGTGATCTCCGACTAGCGGGGGCCTACGAGCAGTACTTC. Protein sequence: CATSDLRLAGAYEQYF.

About this clonotype: A library made for alpha chains picked up this beta chain off target, so its size means little. This chain uses TRBV28 with TRBJ1-1; the match to TRBD1 covers 7 bases. The CDR3 has 14 amino acids. V shed 6 bases and J 4 bases; nucleotides not matched to a gene: 8. CDR1 is MDHEN and CDR2 is SYDVKM in the germline V gene. CDR3 DNA sequence: TGTGCCAGCAGCCGACAGGGTATTAGCACTGAAGCTTTCTTT. It specifies CASSRQGISTEAFF. The full variable domain, its missing parts supplied by reference TRBV28 and TRBJ1-1, is DVKVTQSSRYLVKRTGEKVFLECVQDMDHENMFWYRQDPGLGLRLIYFSYDVKMKEKGDIPEGYSVSREKKERFSLILESASTNQTSMYLCASSRQGISTEAFFGQGTRLTVV.

This clonotype is labeled as large. For a library built for alpha chains, this beta chain is a stray read; little rests on its size. The rearrangement links TRBV7-9 to TRBJ2-7; D is perhaps TRBD2 (6 bases). Trimming removed 3 bases from V and 4 bases from J, with 13 bases in between. This CDR3 is 14 amino acids long. Germline V gene data show CDR1 as SEHNR and CDR2 as FQNEAQ (reference sequence). The chain's CDR3 is CASSLAGPGYEQYF. CDR3 nucleotide sequence: TGTGCCAGCAGCTTGGCGGGACCAGGGTACGAGCAGTACTTC.

Comment on this clonotype: This beta chain came through as a stray read in a library set up for alpha chains, and its size says little. The J gene is TRBJ2-4, the V gene TRBV7-6; D might be TRBD1 (5 bases). CDR1 and CDR2 from the germline V gene are SGHVS and FNYEAQ. The ends were cut back, 2 bases at V and 7 bases at J, with 12 bases in the middle. The CDR3 has 14 residues. The CDR3 sequence: CASSLYSGHNIQYF. In nucleotides, the CDR3 is TGTGCCAGCAGCTTATACAGTGGACATAACATTCAGTACTTC.

Concerning this clonotype itself: This beta chain came through as a stray read in a library set up for alpha chains, and its size says little. The genes are TRBV6-6 and TRBJ1-3, with D perhaps matching TRBD1 (6 bases). CDR1 MNHNY and CDR2 SVGAGI come from the germline V gene (reference sequence). Between the trimmed V and J ends, which lost 8 bases and 6 bases, there was a span of 17 bases. The CDR3 covers 14 residues. For the CDR3, the DNA is TGTGCCAGCGGTACCGGGACACTTGAAAACACCATATATTTT. It encodes CASGTGTLENTIYF.